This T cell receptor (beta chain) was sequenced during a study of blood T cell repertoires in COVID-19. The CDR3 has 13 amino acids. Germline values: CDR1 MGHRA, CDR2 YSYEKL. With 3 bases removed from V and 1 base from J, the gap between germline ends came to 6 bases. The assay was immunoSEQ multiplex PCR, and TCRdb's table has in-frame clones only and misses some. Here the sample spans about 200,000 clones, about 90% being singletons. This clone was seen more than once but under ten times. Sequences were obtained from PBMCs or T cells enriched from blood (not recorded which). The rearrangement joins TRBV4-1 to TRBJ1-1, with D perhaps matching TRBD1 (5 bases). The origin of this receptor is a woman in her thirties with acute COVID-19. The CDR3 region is CASSHGGNTEAFF. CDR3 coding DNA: TGCGCCAGCAGCCACGGGGGGAACACTGAAGCTTTCTTT.